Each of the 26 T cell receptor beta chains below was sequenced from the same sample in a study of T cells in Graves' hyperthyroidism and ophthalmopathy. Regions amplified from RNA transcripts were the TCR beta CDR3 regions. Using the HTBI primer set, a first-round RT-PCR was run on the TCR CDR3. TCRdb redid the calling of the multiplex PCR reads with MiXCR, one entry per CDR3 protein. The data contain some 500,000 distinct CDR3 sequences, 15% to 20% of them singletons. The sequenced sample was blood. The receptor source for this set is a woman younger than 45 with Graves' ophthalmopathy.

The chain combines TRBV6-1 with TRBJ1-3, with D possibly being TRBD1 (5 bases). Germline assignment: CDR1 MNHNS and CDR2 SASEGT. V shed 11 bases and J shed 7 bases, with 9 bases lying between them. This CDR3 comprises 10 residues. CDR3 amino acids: CASNRNTIYF. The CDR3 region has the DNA TGTGCCTCCAACAGGAACACCATATATTTT.

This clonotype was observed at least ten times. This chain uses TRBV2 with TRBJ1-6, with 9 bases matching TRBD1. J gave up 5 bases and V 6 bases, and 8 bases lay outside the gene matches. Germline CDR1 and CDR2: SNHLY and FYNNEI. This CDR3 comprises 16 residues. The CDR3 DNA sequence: TGTGCCAGCAGGGAGACAGGGGGACTGAATAATTCACCCCTCCACTTT. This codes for CASRETGGLNNSPLHF.

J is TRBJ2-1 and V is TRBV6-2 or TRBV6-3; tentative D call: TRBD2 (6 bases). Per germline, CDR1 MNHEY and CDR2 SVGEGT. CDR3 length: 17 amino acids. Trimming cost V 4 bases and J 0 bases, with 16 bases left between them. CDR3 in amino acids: CASSSGFVGSSYNEQFF. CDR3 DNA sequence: TGTGCCAGCAGTTCTGGCTTTGTCGGGAGCTCCTACAATGAGCAGTTCTTC.

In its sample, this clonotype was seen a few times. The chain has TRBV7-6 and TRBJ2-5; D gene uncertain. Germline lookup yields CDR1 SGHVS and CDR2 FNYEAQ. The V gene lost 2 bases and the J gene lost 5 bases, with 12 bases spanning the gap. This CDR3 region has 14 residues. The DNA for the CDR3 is TGTGCCAGCAGCTTAAAAGGGCGGTGGGAGACCCAGTACTTC. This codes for CASSLKGRWETQYF.

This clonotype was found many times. The CDR3 DNA sequence: TGCAGTGCTAGGTCACTAGCGGGCCCCTACAATGAGCAGTTCTTC. Translated, it gives CSARSLAGPYNEQFF. This chain connects TRBV20-1 to TRBJ2-1; 9 bases fit TRBD2. CDR3 length: 15 residues. Germline values: CDR1 DFQATT, CDR2 SNEGSKA (reference sequence). Unmatched junction bases numbered 5, after V lost 3 bases and J lost 2 bases.

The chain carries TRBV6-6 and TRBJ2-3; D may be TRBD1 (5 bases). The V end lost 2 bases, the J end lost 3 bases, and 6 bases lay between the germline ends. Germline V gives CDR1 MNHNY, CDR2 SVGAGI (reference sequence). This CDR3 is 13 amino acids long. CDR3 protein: CASSYGATDTQYF. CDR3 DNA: TGTGCCAGCAGTTACGGGGCGACAGATACGCAGTATTTT.

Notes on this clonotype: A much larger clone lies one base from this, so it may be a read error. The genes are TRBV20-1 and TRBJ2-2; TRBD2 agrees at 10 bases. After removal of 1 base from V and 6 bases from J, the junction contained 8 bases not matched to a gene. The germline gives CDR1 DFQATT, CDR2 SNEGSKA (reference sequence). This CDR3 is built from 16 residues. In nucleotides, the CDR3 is TGCAGTGCTAGAGGTACCCTAGCGGGAGAATCCGGGGAGCTGTTTTTT. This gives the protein CSARGTLAGESGELFF.

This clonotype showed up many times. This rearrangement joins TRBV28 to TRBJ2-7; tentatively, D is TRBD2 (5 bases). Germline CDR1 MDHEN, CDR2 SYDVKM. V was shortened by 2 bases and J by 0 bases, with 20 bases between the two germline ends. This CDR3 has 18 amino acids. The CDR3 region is CASSLASVGSGLSYEQYF. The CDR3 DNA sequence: TGTGCCAGCAGTTTAGCTTCGGTTGGCAGCGGCCTCTCCTACGAGCAGTACTTC.

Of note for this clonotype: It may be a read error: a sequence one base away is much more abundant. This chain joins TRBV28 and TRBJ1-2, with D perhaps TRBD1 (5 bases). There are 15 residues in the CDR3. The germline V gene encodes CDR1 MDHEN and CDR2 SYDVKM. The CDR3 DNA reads TGTGCCAGCAGCTATAATACAGGTCGGAACTATGGCTGCACCTTC. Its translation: CASSYNTGRNYGCTF.

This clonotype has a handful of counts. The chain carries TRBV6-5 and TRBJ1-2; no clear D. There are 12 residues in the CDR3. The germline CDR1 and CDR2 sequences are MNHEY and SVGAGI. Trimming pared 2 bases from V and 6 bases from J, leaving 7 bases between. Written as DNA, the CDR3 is TGTGCCAGCAGTTACCAACTAGATGGCTACACCTTC. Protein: CASSYQLDGYTF.

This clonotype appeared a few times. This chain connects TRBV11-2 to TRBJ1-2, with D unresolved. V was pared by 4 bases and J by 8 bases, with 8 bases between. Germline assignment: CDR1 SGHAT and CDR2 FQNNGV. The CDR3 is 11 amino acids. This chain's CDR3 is CASSSEKGYTF. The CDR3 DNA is TGTGCCAGCAGCTCCGAGAAGGGCTACACCTTC.

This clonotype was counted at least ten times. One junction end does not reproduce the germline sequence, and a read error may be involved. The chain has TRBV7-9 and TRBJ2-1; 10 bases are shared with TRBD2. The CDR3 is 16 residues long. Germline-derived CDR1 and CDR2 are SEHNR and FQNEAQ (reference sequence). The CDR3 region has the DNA TGTGCCAGCAGCCTAGCGGGGGCTACTGGAGACAATGAGCAGTTCTTC. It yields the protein CASSLAGATGDNEQFF.

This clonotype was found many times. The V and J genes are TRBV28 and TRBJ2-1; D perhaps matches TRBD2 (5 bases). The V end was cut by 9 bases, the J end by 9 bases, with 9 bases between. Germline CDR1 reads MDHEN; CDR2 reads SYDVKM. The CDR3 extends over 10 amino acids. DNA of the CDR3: TGTGCCAGTGGGAGAGGTGAGCAGTTCTTC. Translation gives CASGRGEQFF.

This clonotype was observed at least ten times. DNA for the CDR3: TGTGCCAGCAGCCTCCGGGCGCGACTAGCGGGAGAGGGGAACAATGAGCAGTTCTTC. Translation gives CASSLRARLAGEGNNEQFF. The V call is TRBV11-3, the J call TRBJ2-1; 12 nucleotides agree with TRBD2. With 5 bases clipped from V and 5 bases from J, the junction kept 16 bases outside the gene matches. Germline assignment: CDR1 SGHNT and CDR2 YENEEA. The CDR3 loop spans 19 amino acids.

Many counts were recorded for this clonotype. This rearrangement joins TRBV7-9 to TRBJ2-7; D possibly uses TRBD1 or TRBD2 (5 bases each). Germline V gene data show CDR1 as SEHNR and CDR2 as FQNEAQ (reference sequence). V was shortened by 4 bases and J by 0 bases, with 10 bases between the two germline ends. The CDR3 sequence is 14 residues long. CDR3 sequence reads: CASSSTGGSYEQYF. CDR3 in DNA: TGTGCCAGCAGCTCGACTGGGGGCTCCTACGAGCAGTACTTC.

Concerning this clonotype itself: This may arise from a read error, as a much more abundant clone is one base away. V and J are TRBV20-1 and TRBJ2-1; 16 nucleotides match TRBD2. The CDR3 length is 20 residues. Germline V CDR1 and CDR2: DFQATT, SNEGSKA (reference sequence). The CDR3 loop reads CGAPGGAGLAGGSSYNEQFF. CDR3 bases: TGCGGTGCCCCCGGGGGGGCGGGACTAGCGGGAGGGAGCTCCTACAATGAGCAGTTCTTC.

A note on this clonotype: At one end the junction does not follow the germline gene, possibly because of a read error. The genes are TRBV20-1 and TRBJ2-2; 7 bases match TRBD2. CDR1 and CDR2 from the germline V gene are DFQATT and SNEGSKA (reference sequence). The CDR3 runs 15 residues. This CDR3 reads CSARGGLGPAGEPFF. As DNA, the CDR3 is TGCAGTGCTAGAGGTGGACTAGGACCCGCCGGGGAGCCGTTTTTT.

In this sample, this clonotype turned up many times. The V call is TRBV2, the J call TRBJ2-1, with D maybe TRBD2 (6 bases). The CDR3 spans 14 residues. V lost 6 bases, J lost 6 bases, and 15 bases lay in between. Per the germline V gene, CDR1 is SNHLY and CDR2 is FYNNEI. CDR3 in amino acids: CASSALGRLNEQFF. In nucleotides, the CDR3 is TGTGCCAGCAGCGCCCTCGGGAGACTCAATGAGCAGTTCTTC.

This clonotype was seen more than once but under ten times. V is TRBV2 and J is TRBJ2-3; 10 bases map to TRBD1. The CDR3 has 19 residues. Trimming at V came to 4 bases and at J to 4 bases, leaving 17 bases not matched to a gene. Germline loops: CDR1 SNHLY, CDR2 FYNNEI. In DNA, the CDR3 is TGTGCCAGCAGTGTAACCCCGACAGGGGGCTTCGGGGGAGCAGATACGCAGTATTTT. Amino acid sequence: CASSVTPTGGFGGADTQYF.

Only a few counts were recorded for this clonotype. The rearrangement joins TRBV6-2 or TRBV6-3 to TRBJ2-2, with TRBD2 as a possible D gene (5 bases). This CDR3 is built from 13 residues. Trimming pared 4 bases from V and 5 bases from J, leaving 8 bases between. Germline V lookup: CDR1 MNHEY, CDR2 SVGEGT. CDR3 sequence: CASSSRRTGELFF. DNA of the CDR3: TGTGCCAGCAGTTCAAGGAGGACCGGGGAGCTGTTTTTT.

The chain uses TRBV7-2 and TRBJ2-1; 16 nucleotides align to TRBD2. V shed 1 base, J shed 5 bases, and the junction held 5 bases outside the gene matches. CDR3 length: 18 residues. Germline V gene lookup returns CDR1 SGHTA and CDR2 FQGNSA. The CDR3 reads CASSLDGTSGRGNNEQFF. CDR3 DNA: TGTGCCAGCAGCTTAGACGGGACTAGCGGGAGGGGCAACAATGAGCAGTTCTTC. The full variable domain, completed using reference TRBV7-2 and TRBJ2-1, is GAGVSQSPSNKVTEKGKDVELRCDPISGHTALYWYRQSLGQGLEFLIYFQGNSAPDKSGLPSDRFSAERTGGSVSTLTIQRTQQEDSAVYLCASSLDGTSGRGNNEQFFGPGTRLTVL.

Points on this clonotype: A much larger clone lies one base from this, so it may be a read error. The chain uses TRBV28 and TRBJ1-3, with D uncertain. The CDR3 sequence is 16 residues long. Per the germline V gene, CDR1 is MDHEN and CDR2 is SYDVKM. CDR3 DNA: TGTGCCAGCAGTTTATGGGAAGGGAATGACGGAAACGCCATATATTTT. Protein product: CASSLWEGNDGNAIYF.

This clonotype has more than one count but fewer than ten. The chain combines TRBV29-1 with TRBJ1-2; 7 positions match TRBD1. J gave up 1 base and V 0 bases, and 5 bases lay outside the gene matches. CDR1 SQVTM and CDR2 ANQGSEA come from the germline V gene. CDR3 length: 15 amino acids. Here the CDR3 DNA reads TGCAGCGTTGAAGAGGCCGGGACAGTTAACTATGGCTACACCTTC. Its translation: CSVEEAGTVNYGYTF.

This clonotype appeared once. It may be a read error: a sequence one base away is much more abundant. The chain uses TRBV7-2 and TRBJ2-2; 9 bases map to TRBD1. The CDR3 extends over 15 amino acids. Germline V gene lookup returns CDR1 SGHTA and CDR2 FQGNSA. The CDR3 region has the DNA TGTGCCAGCAGCCTGGGGACAGGGAGCACCTGGGAGCTGTTTTTT. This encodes CASSLGTGSTWELFF.

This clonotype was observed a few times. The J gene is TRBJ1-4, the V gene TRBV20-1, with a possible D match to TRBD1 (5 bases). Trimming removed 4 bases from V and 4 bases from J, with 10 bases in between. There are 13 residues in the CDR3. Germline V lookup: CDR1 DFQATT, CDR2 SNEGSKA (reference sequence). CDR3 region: CSAIGQGNEKLFF. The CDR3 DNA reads TGCAGTGCTATAGGGCAGGGTAATGAAAAACTGTTTTTT.

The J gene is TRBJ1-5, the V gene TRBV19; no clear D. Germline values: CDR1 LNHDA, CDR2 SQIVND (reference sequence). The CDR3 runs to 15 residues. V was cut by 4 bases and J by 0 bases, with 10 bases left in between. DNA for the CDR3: TGTGCCAGTAGTAAGGACGGATATAGCAATCAGCCCCAGCATTTT. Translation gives CASSKDGYSNQPQHF.